This T cell receptor beta chain was obtained from a study of blood T cell repertoires in COVID-19. The wider study: Some COVID-19 samples were acute and others convalescent; all came from the United States, Italy and Spain.

Source study methods: Counts of nucleated cells, estimated from reference gene primer amplification, were obtained. The table came from immunoSEQ multiplex PCR; TCRdb's copy has only in-frame clones and leaves some out. The DNA was the basis for D and trimming; V, J and clone size are from that table. This sample has around 40,000 clones, with about 82% found just once. Germline CDR1 KGHSH, CDR2 LQKENI. The V segment lost 4 bases and the J segment 6 bases; nucleotides outside the gene matches: 8. The CDR3 has 15 amino acids. V gene TRBV18 combines with J gene TRBJ1-2; 10 bases fit TRBD1. This clonotype was sampled from a human donor in a cohort sampled during active COVID-19. The sequencing sample was made of peripheral blood. CDR3 amino acids: CASSLSGTGVDGYTF. The CDR3 coding sequence is TGTGCCAGCTCACTATCCGGGACAGGGGTAGATGGCTACACCTTC.